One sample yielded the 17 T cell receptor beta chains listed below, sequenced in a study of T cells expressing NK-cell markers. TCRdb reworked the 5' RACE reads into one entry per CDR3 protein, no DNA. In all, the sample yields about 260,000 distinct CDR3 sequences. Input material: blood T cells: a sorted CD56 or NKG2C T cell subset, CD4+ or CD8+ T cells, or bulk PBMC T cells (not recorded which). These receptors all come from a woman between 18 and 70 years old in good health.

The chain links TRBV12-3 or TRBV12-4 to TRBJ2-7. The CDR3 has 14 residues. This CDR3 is CASSFIGRTYEQYF.

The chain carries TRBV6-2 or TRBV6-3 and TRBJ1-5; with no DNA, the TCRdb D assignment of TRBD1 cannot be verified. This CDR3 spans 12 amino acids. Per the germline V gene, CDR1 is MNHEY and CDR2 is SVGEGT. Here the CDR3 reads CASATGGQPQHF.

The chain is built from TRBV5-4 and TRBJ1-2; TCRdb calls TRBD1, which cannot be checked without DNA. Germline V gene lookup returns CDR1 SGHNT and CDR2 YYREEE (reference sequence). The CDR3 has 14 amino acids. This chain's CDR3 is CASSLGWADYGYTF.

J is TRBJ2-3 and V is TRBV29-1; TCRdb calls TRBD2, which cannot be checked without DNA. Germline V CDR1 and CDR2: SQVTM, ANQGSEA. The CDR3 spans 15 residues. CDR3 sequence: CSVELRGTSTDTQYF.

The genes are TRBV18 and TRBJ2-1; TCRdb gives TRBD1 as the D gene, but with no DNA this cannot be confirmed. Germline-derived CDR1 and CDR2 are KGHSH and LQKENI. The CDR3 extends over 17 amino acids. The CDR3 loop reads CASSPIPPGGGNNEQFF. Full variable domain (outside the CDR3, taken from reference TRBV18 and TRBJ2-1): NAGVMQNPRHLVRRRGQEARLRCSPMKGHSHVYWYRQLPEEGLKFMVYLQKENIIDESGMPKERFSAEFPKEGPSILRIQQVVRGDSAAYFCASSPIPPGGGNNEQFFGPGTRLTVL.

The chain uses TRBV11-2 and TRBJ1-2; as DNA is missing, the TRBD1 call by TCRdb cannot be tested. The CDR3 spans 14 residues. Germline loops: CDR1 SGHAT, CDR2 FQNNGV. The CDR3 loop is CASSLLNSPWLYTF.

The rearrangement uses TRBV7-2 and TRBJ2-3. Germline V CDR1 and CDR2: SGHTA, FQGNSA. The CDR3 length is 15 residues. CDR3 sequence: CASSLTASWADTQYF.

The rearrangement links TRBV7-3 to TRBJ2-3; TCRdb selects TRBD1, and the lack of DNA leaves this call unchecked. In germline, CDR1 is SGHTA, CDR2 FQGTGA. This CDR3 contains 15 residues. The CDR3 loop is CASSLMPGNTDTQYF.

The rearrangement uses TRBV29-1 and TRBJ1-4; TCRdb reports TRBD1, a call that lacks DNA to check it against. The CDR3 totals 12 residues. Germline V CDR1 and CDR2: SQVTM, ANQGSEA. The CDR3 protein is CSVTGVNEKLFF.

The CDR3 loop reads CAWRRSWTSGRATDTQYF. The chain combines TRBV30 with TRBJ2-3; TCRdb proposes TRBD2, but this gene call is untestable without DNA. Per the germline V gene, CDR1 is GTSNPN and CDR2 is SVGIG (reference sequence). The CDR3 consists of 18 residues.

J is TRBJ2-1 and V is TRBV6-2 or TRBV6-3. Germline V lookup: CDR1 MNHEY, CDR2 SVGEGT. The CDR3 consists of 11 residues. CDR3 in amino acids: CASSSRVEQFF.

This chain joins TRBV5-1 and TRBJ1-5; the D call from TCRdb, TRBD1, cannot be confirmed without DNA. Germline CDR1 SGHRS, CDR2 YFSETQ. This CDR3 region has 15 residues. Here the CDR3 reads CASSLTAGANQPQHF.

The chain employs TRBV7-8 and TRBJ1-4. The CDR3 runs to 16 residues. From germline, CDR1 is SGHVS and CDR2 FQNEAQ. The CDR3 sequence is CASKDGHRATNEKLFF.

This CDR3 is CASSPPLRKLGQYF. The chain links TRBV18 to TRBJ2-7. The CDR3 is made up of 14 amino acids. Germline CDR1 KGHSH, CDR2 LQKENI.

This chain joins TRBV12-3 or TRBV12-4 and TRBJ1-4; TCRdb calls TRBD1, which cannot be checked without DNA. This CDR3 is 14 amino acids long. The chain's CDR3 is CASSFVQGNEKLFF.

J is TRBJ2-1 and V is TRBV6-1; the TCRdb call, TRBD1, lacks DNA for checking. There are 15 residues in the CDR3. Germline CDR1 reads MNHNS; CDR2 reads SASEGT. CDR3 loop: CASSPDRGIYNEQFF.

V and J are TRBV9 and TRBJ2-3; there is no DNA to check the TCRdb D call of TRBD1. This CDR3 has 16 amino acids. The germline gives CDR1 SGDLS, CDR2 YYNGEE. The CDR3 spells CASSVGGRDGTDTQYF.